The rows below give T cell receptor beta chains drawn from one sample of a study of control samples from healthy donors and cancer patients. Some clones are missing from TCRdb's copy, which holds only in-frame ones; the method was immunoSEQ multiplex PCR. The data hold 120,000 or so clones, with roughly 92% observed a single time. What was sequenced was PBMCs. These receptor sequences come from an elderly man with head and neck cancer. Both conserved end residues are part of each CDR3. The D gene is left open where the match is weak. Rows may omit the clone size; those that give it use once, few, many or a size class.

size,V,J,D,CDR3,DNA
.,TRBV5-1,TRBJ2-7,.,CASSLWQGPSYEQYF,TGCGCCAGCAGCTTGTGGCAGGGTCCCTCCTACGAGCAGTACTTC
.,TRBV7-2,TRBJ1-3,TRBD1,CASSAGTGAGNTIYF,TGTGCCAGCAGCGCCGGGACAGGAGCTGGAAACACCATATATTTT
once,TRBV15,TRBJ2-2,TRBD2,CATGESLAGGLDTGELFF,TGTGCCACCGGGGAGTCTCTAGCGGGAGGGCTGGACACCGGGGAGCTGTTTTTT
.,TRBV5-1,TRBJ2-5,.,CASSLASAGQETQYF,TGCGCCAGCAGCTTGGCCTCGGCAGGTCAAGAGACCCAGTACTTC
once,TRBV7-2,TRBJ2-7,.,CASSNYRGGDEQYF,TGTGCCAGCAGCAACTACAGGGGAGGCGACGAGCAGTACTTC
.,TRBV11-2,TRBJ1-6,TRBD1,CASSFLGTGDSPLHF,TGTGCCAGCAGCTTCTTAGGGACAGGGGATTCACCCCTCCACTTT
.,TRBV7-2,TRBJ1-5,.,CASSPDSLSNQPQHF,TGTGCCAGCAGCCCCGACAGCCTTAGCAATCAGCCCCAGCATTTT
.,TRBV6-6,TRBJ1-3,.,CASPLGDHAGNTIYF,TGTGCCAGTCCACTGGGGGATCATGCTGGAAACACCATATATTTT
.,TRBV2,TRBJ2-7,TRBD1,CASSDKDRITYEQYF,TGTGCCAGCAGTGATAAGGACAGGATTACCTACGAGCAGTACTTC
.,TRBV5-4,TRBJ1-2,.,CASSTGLATNYGYTF,TGTGCCAGCAGCACGGGATTGGCGACTAACTATGGCTACACCTTC
.,TRBV19,TRBJ1-3,.,CASRGAATAGNTIYF,TGTGCCAGTAGGGGTGCCGCGACCGCTGGAAACACCATATATTTT
.,TRBV5-4,TRBJ1-6,.,CASSLYAGWPPLHF,TGTGCCAGCAGCTTGTACGCCGGTTGGCCACCCCTCCACTTT
.,TRBV5-6,TRBJ2-1,.,CASSLVARGYNEQFF,TGTGCCAGCAGCTTGGTAGCTCGGGGCTACAATGAGCAGTTCTTC
.,TRBV6-2/TRBV6-3,TRBJ2-5,TRBD2,CASSSRLAKETQYF,TGTGCCAGCAGTTCACGACTAGCGAAAGAGACCCAGTACTTC
.,TRBV11-1,TRBJ2-7,.,CASSLEEGWGYEQYF,TGTGCCAGCAGCTTAGAAGAGGGATGGGGCTACGAGCAGTACTTC
.,TRBV6-5,TRBJ1-2,.,CASSPTGPNYGYTF,TGTGCCAGCAGTCCAACAGGCCCCAACTATGGCTACACCTTC
.,TRBV7-2,TRBJ2-1,.,CASSAPDVYNEQFF,TGTGCCAGCAGCGCCCCGGACGTATACAATGAGCAGTTCTTC
.,TRBV30,TRBJ1-6,.,CAWTYFGQGDSPLHF,TGTGCCTGGACCTACTTTGGGCAGGGAGACTCACCCCTCCACTTT
.,TRBV5-1,TRBJ2-2,.,CASSPPVRTGELFF,TGCGCCAGCAGCCCCCCAGTTCGGACCGGGGAGCTGTTTTTT
.,TRBV30,TRBJ2-7,.,CAWSFRDIPYF,TGTGCCTGGAGTTTCCGGGACATACCGTACTTC
.,TRBV21-1,TRBJ2-7,.,CASSKGLRGRPHEQYF,TGTGCCAGCAGCAAAGGTCTCAGGGGGCGCCCGCACGAGCAGTACTTC
.,TRBV15,TRBJ2-7,.,CATTSLAGPSYEQYF,TGTGCCACCACATCTCTGGCGGGGCCCTCCTACGAGCAGTACTTC
.,TRBV30,TRBJ2-5,TRBD2,CAWSPTSEGNQYF,TGTGCCTGGAGTCCCACTAGCGAGGGAAACCAGTACTTC
.,TRBV6-6,TRBJ1-2,TRBD1,CASSPGTGDAMIYGYTF,TGTGCCAGCAGTCCAGGGACAGGGGACGCCATGATTTATGGCTACACCTTC
.,TRBV7-9,TRBJ2-5,TRBD1,CASRPLGPGQGKETQYF,TGTGCCAGCAGGCCATTAGGACCGGGACAGGGAAAAGAGACCCAGTACTTC
.,TRBV27,TRBJ2-2,.,CASSMRGYTGELFF,TGTGCCAGCAGTATGCGGGGTTACACCGGGGAGCTGTTTTTT
once,TRBV5-8,TRBJ2-7,TRBD2,CASSVTSGGIYEQYF,TGTGCCAGCAGCGTGACTAGCGGGGGGATCTACGAGCAGTACTTC
.,TRBV12-5,TRBJ2-7,TRBD1,CASGLVERQGAYEQYF,TGTGCTAGTGGTTTGGTAGAGAGACAGGGCGCCTACGAGCAGTACTTC
.,TRBV14,TRBJ2-1,TRBD2,CASSPFRGRVREQFF,TGTGCCAGCAGTCCCTTTCGCGGGAGGGTGCGCGAGCAGTTCTTC
once,TRBV7-9,TRBJ1-1,.,CASSLELEAFF,TGTGCCAGCAGCTTAGAGCTAGAAGCTTTCTTT
once,TRBV6-1,TRBJ1-1,.,CASSEVSGTMNTEAFF,TGTGCCAGCAGTGAAGTATCCGGCACGATGAACACTGAAGCTTTCTTT